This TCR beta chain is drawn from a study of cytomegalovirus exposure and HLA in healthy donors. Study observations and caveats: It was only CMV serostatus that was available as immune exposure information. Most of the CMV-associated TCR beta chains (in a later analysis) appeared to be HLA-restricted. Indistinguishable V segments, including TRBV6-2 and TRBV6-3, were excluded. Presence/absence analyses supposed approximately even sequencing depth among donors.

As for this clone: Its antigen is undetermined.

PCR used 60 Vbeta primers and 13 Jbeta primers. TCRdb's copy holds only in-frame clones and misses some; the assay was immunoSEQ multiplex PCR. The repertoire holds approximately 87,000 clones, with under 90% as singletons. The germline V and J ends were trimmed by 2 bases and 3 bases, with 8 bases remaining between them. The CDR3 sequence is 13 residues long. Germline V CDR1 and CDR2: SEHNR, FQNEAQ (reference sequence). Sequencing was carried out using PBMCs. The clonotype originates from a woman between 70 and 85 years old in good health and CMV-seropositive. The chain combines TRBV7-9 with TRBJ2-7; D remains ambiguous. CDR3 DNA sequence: TGTGCCAGCAGCTTACCCACAGTCTACGAGCAGTACTTC. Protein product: CASSLPTVYEQYF.